Listed below are T cell receptor beta chains from one sample, sequenced in a study of long-term antiretroviral therapy in people with HIV. Clones were sequenced by immunoSEQ multiplex PCR, and TCRdb holds only the in-frame ones, with some missing. The table has almost 35,000 clones, nearly 95% seen once. Here the sequenced sample was unsorted PBMCs, taken more than 5 years after starting antiretroviral therapy. The receptors come from a woman aged 45 to 65 with HIV. CDR3s include the opening cysteine and the closing phenylalanine or tryptophan. The D gene is left open where the match is weak. Rows give clone size only sometimes, using once, few, many, or a class for an expanded clone.

CDR3 length	V gene	clone size	D gene	J gene	CDR3 protein	CDR3 DNA
16	TRBV7-2	NA	TRBD2	TRBJ2-5	CASSSGLAGGEETQYF	TGTGCCAGCAGCTCGGGACTAGCGGGGGGGGAGGAGACCCAGTACTTC
15	TRBV27	NA	NA	TRBJ2-4	CASSLTGIAKNIQYF	TGTGCCAGCAGTTTAACAGGGATAGCCAAAAACATTCAGTACTTC
22	TRBV6-4	NA	NA	TRBJ1-1	CASSDLTSNFLTGRVVNTEAFF	TGTGCCAGCAGTGACTTAACCTCTAACTTTCTGACAGGCCGGGTGGTGAACACTGAAGCTTTCTTT
14	TRBV10-3	NA	NA	TRBJ1-1	CAISAGEGETEAFF	TGTGCCATCAGTGCCGGAGAAGGGGAGACTGAAGCTTTCTTT
15	TRBV10-3	NA	TRBD2	TRBJ2-3	CAISESGGGTDTQYF	TGTGCCATCAGTGAGTCGGGGGGGGGCACAGATACGCAGTATTTT
14	TRBV5-1	NA	NA	TRBJ2-3	CASSLGPSTDTQYF	TGCGCCAGCAGCTTGGGGCCGAGCACAGATACGCAGTATTTT
14	TRBV6-5	NA	NA	TRBJ1-1	CASSSREGNTEAFF	TGTGCCAGCAGTTCTCGGGAGGGGAACACTGAAGCTTTCTTT
15	TRBV6-6	few	NA	TRBJ2-2	CASSQDSSNTGELFF	TGTGCCAGCAGCCAGGACAGCTCAAACACCGGGGAGCTGTTTTTT
17	TRBV5-1	NA	TRBD1	TRBJ1-3	CASSSTPGQSSGNTIYF	TGCGCCAGCAGCAGTACTCCGGGACAGAGCTCTGGAAACACCATATATTTT
14	TRBV27	NA	TRBD1	TRBJ2-7	CASRPTGALYEQYF	TGTGCCAGCAGGCCAACAGGGGCCCTCTACGAGCAGTACTTC
14	TRBV6-4	NA	NA	TRBJ2-1	CASSDRPSYNEQFF	TGTGCCAGCAGTGACAGGCCCTCCTACAATGAGCAGTTCTTC
16	TRBV25-1	NA	TRBD1	TRBJ1-2	CASSAMTGWFNYGYTF	TGTGCCAGCAGTGCCATGACAGGGTGGTTCAACTATGGCTACACCTTC
16	TRBV11-3	NA	NA	TRBJ2-2	CASSLGGASNTGELFF	TGTGCCAGCAGCTTAGGCGGGGCCTCGAACACCGGGGAGCTGTTTTTT
16	TRBV9	NA	NA	TRBJ2-1	CASSVADRTSYNEQFF	TGTGCCAGCAGCGTAGCAGATAGAACCTCCTACAATGAGCAGTTCTTC
13	TRBV7-8	NA	NA	TRBJ1-2	CASGEGGAEGYTF	TGTGCCAGCGGGGAGGGGGGGGCTGAAGGCTACACCTTC
13	TRBV2	NA	TRBD1	TRBJ2-5	CASKQGAGETQYF	TGTGCCAGCAAACAGGGGGCGGGGGAGACCCAGTACTTC
14	TRBV6-5	once	TRBD2	TRBJ2-3	CATQRGALTDTQYF	TGTGCCACCCAGCGGGGGGCCCTCACAGATACGCAGTATTTT
16	TRBV7-2	NA	TRBD2	TRBJ2-7	CASSLELTGTRYEQYF	TGTGCCAGCAGCTTAGAGTTAACAGGGACTAGGTACGAGCAGTACTTC
14	TRBV15	once	NA	TRBJ2-7	CATSRGLGGREQYF	TGTGCCACCAGCAGAGGGTTAGGGGGTCGAGAGCAGTACTTC
12	TRBV30	NA	NA	TRBJ1-2	CAWSVGGYGYTF	TGTGCCTGGAGTGTGGGGGGGTATGGCTACACCTTC
14	TRBV5-4	NA	NA	TRBJ2-1	CASSYQGIYNEQFF	TGTGCCAGCAGCTATCAGGGGATCTACAATGAGCAGTTCTTC
17	TRBV11-3	NA	TRBD2	TRBJ2-3	CASSLGTSGTSTDTQYF	TGTGCCAGCAGCTTAGGGACTAGCGGGACTTCCACAGATACGCAGTATTTT
15	TRBV7-6	NA	NA	TRBJ2-2	CASSYTRMNTGELFF	TGTGCCAGCAGCTACACGCGGATGAACACCGGGGAGCTGTTTTTT
14	TRBV5-1	NA	TRBD1	TRBJ2-7	CASSDGQGAYEQYF	TGCGCCAGCAGCGATGGACAGGGGGCCTACGAGCAGTACTTC
14	TRBV7-2	NA	TRBD1	TRBJ1-2	CASSYVGQDYGYTF	TGTGCCAGCAGCTATGTCGGACAGGACTATGGCTACACCTTC
15	TRBV7-2	NA	TRBD1	TRBJ2-7	CASSLTDRGSYEQYF	TGTGCCAGCAGCTTAACGGACAGGGGCTCCTACGAGCAGTACTTC
14	TRBV30	NA	NA	TRBJ1-2	CAWSVRLMDRGYTF	TGTGCCTGGAGTGTACGTCTCATGGATCGGGGCTACACCTTC